This T cell receptor (beta chain) comes out of a study of CD8+CD57+ T cells in acquired aplastic anemia. Sequencing was done on patients that had shown CD8+CD57+ cell expansion by flow cytometry. CDR3 length equals 12 residues. V was shortened by 5 bases and J by 8 bases, with 10 bases between the two germline ends. Germline lookup yields CDR1 LNHNV and CDR2 YYDKDF (reference sequence). Using genomic DNA as the template, TCR beta VDJ and CDR3 profiling was carried out. One entry per CDR3 protein, called by TCRdb with MiXCR from the reads. The sample contains roughly 260,000 distinct CDR3 sequences, about 44% of which appear only once.

The source material was sorted CD4+, CD8+, or CD8+CD57+ T cells (not recorded which) from PBMCs. This chain joins TRBV15 and TRBJ2-1; D is perhaps TRBD1 or TRBD2 (5 bases each). The TCR originated in a human donor with aplastic anemia. CDR3 protein: CATSVQGDEQFF. As DNA, the CDR3 is TGTGCCACCAGCGTTCAGGGAGATGAGCAGTTCTTC. Full variable domain (outside the CDR3, taken from reference TRBV15 and TRBJ2-1): DAMVIQNPRYQVTQFGKPVTLSCSQTLNHNVMYWYQQKSSQAPKLLFHYYDKDFNNEADTPDNFQSRRPNTSFCFLDIRSPGLGDTAMYLCATSVQGDEQFFGPGTRLTVL.